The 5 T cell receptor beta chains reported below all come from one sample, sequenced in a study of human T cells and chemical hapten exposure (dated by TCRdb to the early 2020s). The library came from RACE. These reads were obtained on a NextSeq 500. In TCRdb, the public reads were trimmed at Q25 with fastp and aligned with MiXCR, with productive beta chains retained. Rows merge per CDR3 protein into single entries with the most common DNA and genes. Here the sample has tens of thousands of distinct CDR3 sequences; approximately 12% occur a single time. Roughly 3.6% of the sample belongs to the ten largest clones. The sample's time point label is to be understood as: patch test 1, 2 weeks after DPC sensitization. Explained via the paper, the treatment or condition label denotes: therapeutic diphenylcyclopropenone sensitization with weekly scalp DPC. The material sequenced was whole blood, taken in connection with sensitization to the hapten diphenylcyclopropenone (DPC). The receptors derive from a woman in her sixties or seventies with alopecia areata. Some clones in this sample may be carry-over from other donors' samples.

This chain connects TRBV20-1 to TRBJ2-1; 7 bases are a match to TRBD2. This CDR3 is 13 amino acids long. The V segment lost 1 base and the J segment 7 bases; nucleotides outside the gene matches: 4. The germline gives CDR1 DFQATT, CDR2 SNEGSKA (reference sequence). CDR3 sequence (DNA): TGCAGTGCTAGAGGGCTAGCGGAGAATGAGCAGTTCTTC. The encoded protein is CSARGLAENEQFF.

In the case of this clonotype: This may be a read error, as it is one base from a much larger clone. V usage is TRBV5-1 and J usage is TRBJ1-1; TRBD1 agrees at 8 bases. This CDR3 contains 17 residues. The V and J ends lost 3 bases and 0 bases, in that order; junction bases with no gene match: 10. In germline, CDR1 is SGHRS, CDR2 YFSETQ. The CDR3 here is CASSSTGAIAMNTEAFF. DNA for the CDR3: TGCGCCAGCAGCTCGACAGGGGCCATCGCAATGAACACTGAAGCTTTCTTT.

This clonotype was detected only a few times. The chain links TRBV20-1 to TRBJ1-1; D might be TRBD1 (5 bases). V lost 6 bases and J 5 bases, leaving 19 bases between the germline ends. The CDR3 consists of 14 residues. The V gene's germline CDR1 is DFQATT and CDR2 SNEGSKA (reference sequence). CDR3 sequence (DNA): TGCAGTGCCAAGTCCGACAGTTCAAGGACTGAAGCTTTCTTT. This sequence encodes CSAKSDSSRTEAFF.

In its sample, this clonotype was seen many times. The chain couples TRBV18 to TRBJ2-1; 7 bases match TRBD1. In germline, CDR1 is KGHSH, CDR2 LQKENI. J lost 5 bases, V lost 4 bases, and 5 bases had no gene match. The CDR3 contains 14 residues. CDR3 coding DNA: TGTGCCAGCTCACGAGACAGGGTAAACAATGAGCAGTTCTTC. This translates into CASSRDRVNNEQFF. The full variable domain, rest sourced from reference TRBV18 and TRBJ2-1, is NAGVMQNPRHLVRRRGQEARLRCSPMKGHSHVYWYRQLPEEGLKFMVYLQKENIIDESGMPKERFSAEFPKEGPSILRIQQVVRGDSAAYFCASSRDRVNNEQFFGPGTRLTVL.

CDR3 sequence: CASSSPDRVETQYF. The CDR3 bases are TGTGCCAGCAGTTCCCCCGACAGGGTGGAGACCCAGTACTTC. The V gene is TRBV12-3 or TRBV12-4, the J gene TRBJ2-5; 7 nucleotides agree with TRBD1. CDR3 length equals 14 residues. Germline trimming cut 4 bases from V and 5 bases from J; bases unmatched to any gene: 7.